This paragraph covers one T cell receptor beta chain sequence. This clone was found a few times. Its antigen has not been determined. Base qualities were left out, and no much larger clone turns up one base away. The sample belongs to a study of control samples from healthy donors and cancer patients (dated by TCRdb to the early 2020s). According to the germline V gene (reference sequence), CDR1 reads LNHDA and CDR2 reads SQIVND. Inclusive of the bounding cysteine and phenylalanine, the CDR3 is 13 residues long. Of the read, only the CDR3 DNA is kept; its 39 bases are in frame from base 1. Between the V and J ends, shortened by 2 bases and 8 bases respectively, the junction contains 10 bases. Library preparation employed the immunoSEQ multiplex PCR assay. TCRdb provides this immuneACCESS table in a form limited to in-frame rearrangements. Some clones are lacking; in checked studies, under half of them reflect an unresolved V gene, and why the rest are absent is not known. In this sample the table shows 70,000 to 90,000 clones, less than 95% of which occur a single time. The biggest ten clones account for 6.2% of the sample.

The specimen sequenced was blood. The chain is encoded by TRBV19 joined to TRBJ1-5, with the D gene not clear enough to name. The receptor's source is a woman in her thirties or forties in good health. The CDR3 reads CASSITYAEPQHF. The DNA is TGTGCCAGTAGTATAACTTATGCTGAGCCCCAGCATTTT.